This entry lists 25 T cell receptor beta chains sequenced from one sample in a study of tissue T cells after allogeneic stem cell transplantation. Documented time point: mouse harvest day 14 after allogeneic transplant. The graft held 10^6 splenic CD5+ T cells and 10^7 T-cell-depleted bone marrow cells. Some clones are missing from TCRdb's copy, which holds only in-frame ones; the method was immunoSEQ multiplex PCR. Among about 4,000 clones, more than 45% were seen once, and the ten largest hold 25% to 35%. The sequenced sample consisted of gut tissue. These receptors all come from a female BALB/c mouse given C57BL/6 T cells with graft-versus-host disease after an allogeneic hematopoietic cell transplant.

As concerns this clone: Gene names are mouse gene names. The CDR3 extends 1 residue past the end of the read, so its final part is completed from the germline J gene. The rearrangement uses TRBV13-1 and TRBJ1-2; tentative D call: TRBD1 (5 bases). The length of the CDR3 is 14 residues. V gave up 3 bases and J gave up 2 bases, with 11 bases separating them. CDR1 and CDR2 (germline): NSHNY, SYGAGN. The CDR3 reads CASSARGVNSDYTF. The sequenced CDR3 bases are TGTGCCAGCAGTGCCCGGGGGGTTAACTCCGACTACACC.

Comments on this clone: Gene names are the mouse ones. CDR3 region: CASSDTYNSPLYF. CDR3 DNA (partial): TGTGCCAGCAGTGACACCTATAATTCGCCCCTCTAC. The rearrangement uses TRBV26 and TRBJ1-6; no reliable D call. The read terminates 1 residue before the CDR3 end, so the remaining end is supplied by the germline J gene. TRBJ1-6 is flagged as an ORF with uncertain function. Per germline, CDR1 KGHPV and CDR2 FQNQEV (reference sequence). The CDR3 length is 13 residues. V was shortened by 5 bases and J by 2 bases, with 4 bases between the two germline ends.

Note on this clone: Mouse germline and gene names are used. Read data end 1 residue before the CDR3 end; the end is taken from the germline J gene. The genes are TRBV3 and TRBJ2-7; 11 bases are a match to TRBD2. The CDR3 is made up of 14 amino acids. The trim removed 4 bases at V and 3 bases at J, leaving 2 bases unmatched. CDR1 SNHLY and CDR2 FYNGKV come from the germline V gene (reference sequence). CDR3 DNA, as far as it was read: TGTGCCAGCAGCTCGGGACTGGGGGTCTATGAACAGTAC. It yields the protein CASSSGLGVYEQY. The entire CDR3 protein reads CASSSGLGVYEQYF.

Points on this clone: A read error may account for a junction end that differs from germline. Mouse names are used for the genes. The read halts 1 residue ahead of the CDR3 end, with the missing end drawn from the germline J gene. The genes are TRBV26 and TRBJ1-6; 9 nucleotides align to TRBD1. Being an ORF, TRBJ1-6 has a function that is uncertain. The CDR3 is made up of 15 amino acids. Germline CDR1 reads KGHPV; CDR2 reads FQNQEV (reference sequence). CDR3 amino acids: CASSSGTGNNSLLYF. CDR3 DNA, as far as it was read: TGTGCCAGCAGTTCGGGGACAGGGAATAATTCGCTCCTCTAC.

Notes on this clone: Mouse gene names and germline throughout. From the germline J gene comes the end of the CDR3, since the read stops 1 residue before it. The chain employs TRBV12-1 and TRBJ2-7; 8 bases agree with TRBD2. CDR1 is SGHSN, CDR2 HYEKVE, per germline. The CDR3 is made up of 14 amino acids. J lost 7 bases, V lost 2 bases, and 9 bases had no gene match. The CDR3 loop reads CASSPYWGRGEQYF. The sequenced CDR3 bases are TGTGCCAGCTCTCCCTACTGGGGGCGCGGGGAACAGTAC.

In the case of this clone: Genes here carry mouse names. With the read ending 1 residue before the CDR3 end, the germline J gene is used to fill in that end. The chain is built from TRBV12-1 and TRBJ2-2; the match to TRBD2 covers 7 bases. V was pared by 1 base and J by 2 bases, with 0 bases of the junction left unmatched. CDR3 length: 14 residues. Looked up from germline, CDR1 is SGHSN and CDR2 is HYEKVE. CDR3: CASSLGGNTGQLYF. The CDR3 bases that were read are TGTGCCAGCTCTCTGGGGGGGAACACCGGGCAGCTCTAC.

This clone was seen a handful of times. Genes and germline are mouse. The read falls 1 residue short of the CDR3 end, and the missing part is taken from the germline J gene. V gene TRBV13-3 combines with J gene TRBJ2-1; D unresolved. The germline V gene encodes CDR1 NNHDY and CDR2 SYVADS. V was clipped by 1 base and J by 7 bases, with 3 bases between them. This CDR3 comprises 11 residues. CDR3 DNA (partial): TGTGCCAGCAGTGATCGGGCTGAGCAGTTC. Residues: CASSDRAEQF. The whole CDR3 is CASSDRAEQFF.

In regard to this clone: The listed genes are named as in mouse. The read gets to within 1 residue of the CDR3 end, and the germline J gene fills in the rest. This chain connects TRBV2 to TRBJ2-3; 9 bases map to TRBD2. The CDR3 loop spans 15 amino acids. V gave up 5 bases and J gave up 0 bases; unmatched junction bases: 3. Germline CDR1 and CDR2: LGHNA and YSYQKL. The CDR3 bases that were read are TGTGCCAGCAGCTGGGACTGGGCTAGTGCAGAAACGCTGTAT. Translated: CASSWDWASAETLY. From start to end, the CDR3 is CASSWDWASAETLYF.

By sample fraction, this clone is medium-sized. Gene names follow the mouse nomenclature. The DNA ends 1 residue before the CDR3 does, and the rest of the CDR3 is filled in from the germline J gene. This chain joins TRBV4 and TRBJ1-4, with 8 nucleotides matching TRBD1. Germline-derived CDR1 and CDR2 are LGHDT and YNNKQL (reference sequence). The CDR3 consists of 15 residues. V lost 5 bases and J lost 4; bases outside the gene matches: 6. The CDR3 loop reads CASSTRDRINERLFF. The sequenced CDR3 bases are TGTGCCAGCAGCACCCGGGACAGGATCAACGAAAGATTATTT.

As concerns this clone: The listed genes are named as in mouse. With the read ending 1 residue before the CDR3 end, the germline J gene is used to fill in that end. The rearrangement links TRBV23 to TRBJ2-4; the D call in the table, TRBD2, was not verified against the DNA. Germline V gives CDR1 KGHTA, CDR2 FQNQQP. This CDR3 is built from 14 residues. Partial CDR3 DNA: TGCTCCAGCAGTCCTACTGGGGATCAAAACACCTTGTAC. This sequence encodes CSSSPTGDQNTLY. The whole CDR3 is CSSSPTGDQNTLYF.

Details on this clone: Mouse gene names and germline throughout. The read stops 1 residue short of the end of the CDR3; the missing end is completed from the germline J gene. The rearrangement links TRBV13-3 to TRBJ2-1, with 9 bases matching TRBD2. Per the germline V gene, CDR1 is NNHDY and CDR2 is SYVADS. The CDR3 contains 14 residues. Trimming cost V 1 base and J 6 bases; bases outside gene matches: 2. The CDR3 DNA, read in part, is TGTGCCAGCAGTGATTGGGGGGGCTTTGCTGAGCAGTTC. This translates into CASSDWGGFAEQF. The full CDR3 is CASSDWGGFAEQFF.

This clone appeared a single time. Genes and germline are mouse. The read stops 1 residue short of the end of the CDR3; the missing end is completed from the germline J gene. The rearrangement links TRBV12-2 to TRBJ1-1, with 9 nucleotides matching TRBD1. J was trimmed by 1 base and V by 4 bases; bases with no gene match: 3. The germline CDR1 and CDR2 sequences are SGHLS and HYDKME. The CDR3 totals 14 residues. CDR3 bases read: TGTGCCAGCTCCCGACAGGGGGGGAACACAGAAGTCTTC. This sequence encodes CASSRQGGNTEVF. The entire CDR3 reads CASSRQGGNTEVFF. Combining the CDR3 with reference TRBV12-2 and TRBJ1-1 gives the whole variable domain NSGVVQSPRYIIKGKGERSILKCIPISGHLSVAWYQQTQGQELKFFIQHYDKMERDKGNLPSRFSVQQFDDYHSEMNMSALELEDSAVYFCASSRQGGNTEVFFGKGTRLTVV.

Only a few counts were recorded for this clone. These gene names are mouse names. The observed sequence ends 1 residue before the CDR3 terminus, with the missing tail filled in from the germline J gene. This rearrangement joins TRBV12-1 to TRBJ1-2; D is possibly TRBD1 (6 bases). From germline, CDR1 is SGHSN and CDR2 HYEKVE. This CDR3 spans 15 amino acids. V shed 0 bases and J shed 4 bases, with 14 bases lying between them. CDR3 sequence reads: CASSLDFQGRSDYTF. CDR3 DNA (partial): TGTGCCAGCTCTCTCGACTTTCAGGGGCGCTCCGACTACACC.

This clone has just a few counts. Here the gene names and germline are mouse. With the read ending 1 residue before the CDR3 end, the germline J gene is used to fill in that end. Other DNA sequences of this sample code for an identical CDR3. The chain has TRBV2 and TRBJ2-2; D unclear. V shed 0 bases and J shed 3 bases, with 5 bases lying between them. The CDR3 covers 14 residues. Germline V lookup: CDR1 LGHNA, CDR2 YSYQKL. The CDR3 spells CASSQEVDTGQLYF. The DNA read from the CDR3 is TGTGCCAGCAGCCAAGAGGTGGACACCGGGCAGCTCTAC.

Details on this clone: The gene symbols are mouse symbols. The observed sequence ends 1 residue before the CDR3 terminus, with the missing tail filled in from the germline J gene. The chain has TRBV26 and TRBJ1-4; D perhaps matches TRBD1 (6 bases). The V end lost 4 bases, the J end lost 1 base, and 7 bases lay between the germline ends. Germline V gives CDR1 KGHPV, CDR2 FQNQEV (reference sequence). This CDR3 contains 14 residues. The sequenced CDR3 bases are TGTGCCAGCAGTCAAGGGGGTTCCAACGAAAGATTATTT. This encodes CASSQGGSNERLF. In full, the CDR3 reads CASSQGGSNERLFF.

This clone was observed a few times. Gene and germline names: mouse. The chain's CDR3 is CAWSPGGSYEQYF. The DNA read from the CDR3 is TGTGCCTGGAGTCCTGGGGGCTCCTATGAACAGTAC. This sequence joins TRBV31 and TRBJ2-7; 7 nucleotides match TRBD2. The sequence runs out 1 residue before the end of the CDR3; the remainder is reconstructed from the germline J gene. CDR3 length: 13 amino acids. V dropped 1 base and J dropped 0; count of bases not matched to a gene: 0. The germline V gene encodes CDR1 GKSSPN and CDR2 SITVG. Variable domain in full (rest from reference TRBV31 and TRBJ2-7): AQTIHQWPVAEIKAVGSPLSLGCTIKGKSSPNLYWYWQATGGTLQQLFYSITVGQVESVVQLNLSASRPKDDQFILSTEKLLLSHSGFYLCAWSPGGSYEQYFGPGTRLTVL.

With respect to this clone: Gene names are the mouse ones. The CDR3 end is not reached by the read, which stops 1 residue before it; the germline J gene fills it in. The chain is built from TRBV3 and TRBJ2-4; 7 positions agree with TRBD2. This CDR3 has 15 residues. V shed 3 bases and J 0 bases; nucleotides not matched to a gene: 3. Germline-derived CDR1 and CDR2 are SNHLY and FYNGKV (reference sequence). Partial CDR3 DNA: TGTGCCAGCAGCTTTCCTGGGGGTAGTCAAAACACCTTGTAC. Translation: CASSFPGGSQNTLY. The entire CDR3 reads CASSFPGGSQNTLYF.

A word on this clone: Germline and genes: mouse. Read coverage stops 1 residue before the CDR3 terminus; the germline J gene supplies the remainder. The chain couples TRBV12-2 to TRBJ1-6; D uncertain. TRBJ1-6 belongs to the ORF category, with a function that is uncertain. Trimming took 0 bases from V and 5 from J, leaving 7 bases between them. Germline lookup yields CDR1 SGHLS and CDR2 HYDKME. This CDR3 spans 14 amino acids. The sequenced CDR3 bases are TGTGCCAGCTCTCTCGGGTCAGATAATTCGCCCCTCTAC. Its translation: CASSLGSDNSPLY. In full, the CDR3 is CASSLGSDNSPLYF.

Of note for this clone: These gene names are mouse names. The DNA ends 1 residue before the CDR3 does, and the rest of the CDR3 is filled in from the germline J gene. The gene calls are TRBV14 and TRBJ2-1; D gene unclear. The length of the CDR3 is 13 residues. V lost 2 bases and J lost 1, with 4 bases in between. Germline CDR1 and CDR2: SGHDT and FRDEAV. Partial CDR3 DNA: TGTGCCAGCAGTTTAGACAACTATGCTGAGCAGTTC. It encodes CASSLDNYAEQF. The CDR3 reads in full as CASSLDNYAEQFF.

This clone turned up a few times. Mouse names are used for the genes. The read comes to an end 1 residue before the CDR3 does, leaving the germline J gene to fill in the end. The V and J genes are TRBV24 and TRBJ2-3, with 7 bases that match TRBD1. Trimming removed 1 base from V and 0 bases from J; junction bases left unmatched: 4. The germline V gene has CDR1 KGHTA and CDR2 FRNEEI. The CDR3 runs to 16 residues. The sequenced part of the CDR3 DNA is TGTGCCAGCAGTCTGTCCGGGGACAGTAGTGCAGAAACGCTGTAT. Its translation: CASSLSGDSSAETLY. The whole CDR3 reads CASSLSGDSSAETLYF.

About this clone: Mouse germline and gene names are used. The read falls 1 residue short of the CDR3 end, and the missing part is taken from the germline J gene. In the same sample, other DNA sequences code for this CDR3. The chain has TRBV26 and TRBJ2-4; 7 bases map to TRBD2. The CDR3 is 13 amino acids. Germline CDR1 reads KGHPV; CDR2 reads FQNQEV (reference sequence). The junction had 1 base not matched to a gene; V was cut back by 4 bases and J by 3 bases. CDR3 DNA, as far as it was read: TGTGCCAGCAGTCCGGGGGGGCAAAACACCTTGTAC. Translating gives CASSPGGQNTLY. The entire CDR3 reads CASSPGGQNTLYF.

About this clone itself: Gene and germline names: mouse. The CDR3 is cut off 1 residue early in the read; its end comes from the germline J gene. The rearrangement links TRBV3 to TRBJ2-7; 8 bases fit TRBD2. CDR3 size: 14 residues. With V trimmed by 2 bases and J by 3 bases, 3 bases remained unmatched. The germline V gene has CDR1 SNHLY and CDR2 FYNGKV (reference sequence). The CDR3 region is CASSLKLGVYEQYF. The CDR3 DNA, read in part, is TGTGCCAGCAGCTTAAAACTGGGGGTCTATGAACAGTAC.

With respect to this clone: The gene names given are mouse names. The CDR3 extends 1 residue past the end of the read, so its final part is completed from the germline J gene. This rearrangement joins TRBV24 to TRBJ2-7; D gene ambiguous. The CDR3 is 12 residues long. Germline-derived CDR1 and CDR2 are KGHTA and FRNEEI. The V end lost 2 bases, the J end lost 4 bases, and 6 bases lay between the germline ends. The DNA read from the CDR3 is TGTGCCAGCAGTCTGAAGGGATATGAACAGTAC. Translating gives CASSLKGYEQY. The CDR3 in full is CASSLKGYEQYF.

A note on this clone: Mouse germline and gene names are used. The CDR3 is cut off 1 residue early in the read; its end comes from the germline J gene. This chain connects TRBV3 to TRBJ2-3, with 12 positions matching TRBD2. This CDR3 contains 17 residues. Trimming removed 3 bases from V and 0 bases from J; junction bases left unmatched: 4. Germline V gene lookup returns CDR1 SNHLY and CDR2 FYNGKV (reference sequence). CDR3 DNA, as far as it was read: TGTGCCAGCAGCTTCGACTGGGGGGGCACTAGTGCAGAAACGCTGTAT. This codes for CASSFDWGGTSAETLY. The entire CDR3 protein is CASSFDWGGTSAETLYF.

About this clone: The genes are named according to mouse. CDR3 amino acids: CASSLGGGQDTQYF. CDR3 DNA (partial): TGTGCCAGCTCTCTGGGGGGGGGTCAAGACACCCAGTAC. This sequence joins TRBV12-2 and TRBJ2-5; TRBD2 matches 7 bases. From the germline J gene comes the end of the CDR3, since the read stops 1 residue before it. The CDR3 contains 14 residues. Per the germline V gene, CDR1 is SGHLS and CDR2 is HYDKME. Unmatched junction bases numbered 3, after V lost 1 base and J lost 3 bases.